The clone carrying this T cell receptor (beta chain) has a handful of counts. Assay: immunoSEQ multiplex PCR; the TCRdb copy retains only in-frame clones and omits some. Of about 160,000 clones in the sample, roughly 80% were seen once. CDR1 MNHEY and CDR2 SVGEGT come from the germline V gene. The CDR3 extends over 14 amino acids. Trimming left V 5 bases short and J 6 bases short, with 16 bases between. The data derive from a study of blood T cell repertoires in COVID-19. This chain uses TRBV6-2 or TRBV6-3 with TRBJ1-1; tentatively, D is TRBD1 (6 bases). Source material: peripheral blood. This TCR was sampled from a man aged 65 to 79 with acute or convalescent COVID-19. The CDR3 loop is CASSRGHVGAEAFF. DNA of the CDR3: TGTGCCAGCAGTAGGGGACATGTGGGCGCTGAAGCTTTCTTT.